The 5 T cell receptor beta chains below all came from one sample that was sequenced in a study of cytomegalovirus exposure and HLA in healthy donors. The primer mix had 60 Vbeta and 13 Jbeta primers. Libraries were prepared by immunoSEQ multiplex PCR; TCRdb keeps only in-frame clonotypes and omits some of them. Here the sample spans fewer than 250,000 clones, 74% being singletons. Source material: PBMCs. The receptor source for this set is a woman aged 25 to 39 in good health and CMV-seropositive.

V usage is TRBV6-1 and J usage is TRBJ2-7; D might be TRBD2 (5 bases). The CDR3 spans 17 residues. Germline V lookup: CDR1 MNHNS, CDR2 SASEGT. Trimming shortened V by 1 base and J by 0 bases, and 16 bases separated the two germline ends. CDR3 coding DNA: TGTGCCAGCAGTGAAGTGGGTAGAGGGAGTAGCTCCTACGAGCAGTACTTC. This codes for CASSEVGRGSSSYEQYF.

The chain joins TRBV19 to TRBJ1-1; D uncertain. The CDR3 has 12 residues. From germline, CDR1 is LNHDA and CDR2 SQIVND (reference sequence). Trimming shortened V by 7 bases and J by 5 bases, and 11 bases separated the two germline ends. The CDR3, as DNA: TGTGCCAGTACCACGGGTGCGACTGAAGCTTTCTTT. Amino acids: CASTTGATEAFF. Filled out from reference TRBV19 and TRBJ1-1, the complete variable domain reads DGGITQSPKYLFRKEGQNVTLSCEQNLNHDAMYWYRQDPGQGLRLIYYSQIVNDFQKGDIAEGYSVSREKKESFPLTVTSAQKNPTAFYLCASTTGATEAFFGQGTRLTVV.

The CDR3 reads CASTTSRGGAYNEQFF. The CDR3 DNA is TGTGCCAGCACGACGTCGAGGGGGGGCGCCTACAATGAGCAGTTCTTC. V gene TRBV28 combines with J gene TRBJ2-1; possible D gene TRBD2, 7 bases. Trimming removed 7 bases from V and 2 bases from J, with 18 bases in between. Germline CDR1 MDHEN, CDR2 SYDVKM. The CDR3 contains 16 residues.

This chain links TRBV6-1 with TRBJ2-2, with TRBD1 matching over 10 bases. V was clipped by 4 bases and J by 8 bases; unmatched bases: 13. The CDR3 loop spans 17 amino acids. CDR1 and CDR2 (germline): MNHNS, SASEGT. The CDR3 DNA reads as TGTGCCAGCAGTGGAGGAGGGGACAGGGGCGGTTTTGGGGAGCTGTTTTTT. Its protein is CASSGGGDRGGFGELFF.

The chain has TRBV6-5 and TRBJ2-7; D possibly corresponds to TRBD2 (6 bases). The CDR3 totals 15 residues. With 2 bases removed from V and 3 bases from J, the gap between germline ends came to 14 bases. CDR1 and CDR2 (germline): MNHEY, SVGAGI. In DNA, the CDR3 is TGTGCCAGCAGTTACGACGTGACTAGAGTCTACGAGCAGTACTTC. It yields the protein CASSYDVTRVYEQYF.